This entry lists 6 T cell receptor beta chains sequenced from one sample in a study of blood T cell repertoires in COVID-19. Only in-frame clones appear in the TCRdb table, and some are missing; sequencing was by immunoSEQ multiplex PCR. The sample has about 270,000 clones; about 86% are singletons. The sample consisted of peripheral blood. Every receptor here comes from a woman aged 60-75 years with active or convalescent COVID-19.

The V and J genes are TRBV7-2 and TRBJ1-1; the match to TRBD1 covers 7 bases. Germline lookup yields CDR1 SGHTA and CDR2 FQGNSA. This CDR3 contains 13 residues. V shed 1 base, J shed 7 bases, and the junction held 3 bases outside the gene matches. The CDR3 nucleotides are TGTGCCAGCAGCTTAGTAGGGGGCCTTGAAGCTTTCTTT. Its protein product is CASSLVGGLEAFF.

The CDR3 is CASSLEVQGSYGYTF. The CDR3 region has the DNA TGTGCCAGCAGCTTGGAAGTACAGGGAAGCTATGGCTACACCTTC. This sequence joins TRBV5-5 and TRBJ1-2; a weak D match, TRBD1 (6 bases). CDR3 length: 15 amino acids. Germline V gene lookup returns CDR1 SGHKS and CDR2 YYEKEE (reference sequence). Trimming cost V 0 bases and J 4 bases, with 13 bases left between them.

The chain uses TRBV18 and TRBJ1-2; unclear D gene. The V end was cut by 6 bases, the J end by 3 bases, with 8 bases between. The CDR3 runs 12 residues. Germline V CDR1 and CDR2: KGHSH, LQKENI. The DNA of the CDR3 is TGTGCCAGCTCCCTGCGCTACTATGGCTACACCTTC. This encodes CASSLRYYGYTF.

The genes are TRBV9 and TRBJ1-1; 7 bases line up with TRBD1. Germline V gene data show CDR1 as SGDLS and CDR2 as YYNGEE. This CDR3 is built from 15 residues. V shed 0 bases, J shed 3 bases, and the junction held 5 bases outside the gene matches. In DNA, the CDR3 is TGTGCCAGCAGCGTAGGGCAGGGGGGATACACTGAAGCTTTCTTT. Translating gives CASSVGQGGYTEAFF.

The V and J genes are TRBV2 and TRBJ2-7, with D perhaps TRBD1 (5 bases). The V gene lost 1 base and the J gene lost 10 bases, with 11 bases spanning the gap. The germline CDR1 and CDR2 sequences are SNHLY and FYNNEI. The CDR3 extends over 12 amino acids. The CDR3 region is CASSEGGTGQYF. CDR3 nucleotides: TGTGCCAGCAGTGAAGGAGGAACAGGACAGTACTTC.

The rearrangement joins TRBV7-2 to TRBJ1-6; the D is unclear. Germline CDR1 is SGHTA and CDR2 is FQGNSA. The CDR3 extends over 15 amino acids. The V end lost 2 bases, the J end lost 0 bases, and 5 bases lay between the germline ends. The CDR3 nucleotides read TGTGCCAGCAGCTTAAGAGGCTCCTATAATTCACCCCTCCACTTT. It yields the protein CASSLRGSYNSPLHF.